Presented here are 18 T cell receptor beta chains from one specimen sequenced in a study of CD8 T cells in ankylosing spondylitis. TCRdb independently ran MiXCR on the 5' RACE reads; one entry per CDR3 protein. This table holds some 300,000 distinct CDR3 sequences, around 21% found once. The sequenced sample consisted of blood, either unsorted or a sorted T cell fraction (not recorded which). All receptors come from a female donor with ankylosing spondylitis or in good health (not recorded which).

The chain uses TRBV2 and TRBJ2-1; D remains ambiguous. There are 14 residues in the CDR3. The V end lost 11 bases, the J end lost 6 bases, and 20 bases lay between the germline ends. The V gene's germline CDR1 is SNHLY and CDR2 FYNNEI. The CDR3 here is CARRWQRVSNEQFF. The CDR3 DNA is TGTGCCCGTAGATGGCAACGGGTTTCCAATGAGCAGTTCTTC.

The rearrangement joins TRBV10-2 to TRBJ2-1; 12 bases are shared with TRBD2. Losses at the gene ends were 6 bases for V and 6 bases for J; bases not matched to a gene: 12. CDR3 length: 17 residues. Per the germline V gene, CDR1 is WSHSY and CDR2 is SAAADI. The CDR3 loop is CASRGPKGLAGFNEQFF. The CDR3 DNA sequence: TGCGCCAGCAGAGGACCCAAAGGACTAGCGGGGTTCAATGAGCAGTTCTTC.

The rearrangement uses TRBV27 and TRBJ2-7; 10 nucleotides align to TRBD2. CDR1 and CDR2 from the germline V gene are MNHEY and SMNVEV (reference sequence). The V gene end was trimmed by 5 bases and the J gene end by 3 bases; junction bases not matched to a gene: 7. This CDR3 is built from 15 residues. The CDR3 reads CASSLPSSGSYEQYF. In DNA form, the CDR3 reads TGTGCCAGCAGTCTACCCTCTAGCGGGAGCTACGAGCAGTACTTC.

The V and J genes are TRBV20-1 and TRBJ1-3, with D uncertain. This CDR3 region has 13 residues. Germline V gene lookup returns CDR1 DFQATT and CDR2 SNEGSKA (reference sequence). V dropped 2 bases and J dropped 1 base, with 6 bases sitting between them. The CDR3 coding sequence is TGCAGTGCTAGAAGAATTTCTGGAAACACCATATATTTT. It codes for CSARRISGNTIYF.

This clonotype was observed at least ten times. V usage is TRBV6-6 and J usage is TRBJ1-6; D is uncertain. CDR1 and CDR2 (germline): MNHNY, SVGAGI (reference sequence). The CDR3 is 12 residues long. V was pared by 2 bases and J by 10 bases, with 6 bases between. This CDR3 reads CASSYVSSPLHF. As DNA, the CDR3 is TGTGCCAGCAGTTACGTTAGCTCACCCCTCCACTTT.

The chain employs TRBV24-1 and TRBJ2-2; D is perhaps TRBD1 (6 bases). The CDR3 length is 13 residues. Germline-derived CDR1 and CDR2 are KGHDR and SFDVKD. V lost 4 bases and J 6 bases, leaving 8 bases between the germline ends. CDR3 amino acids: CATSERGSGELFF. CDR3 in DNA: TGTGCCACCAGTGAAAGGGGGTCCGGGGAGCTGTTTTTT.

A single count supports this clonotype. V usage is TRBV20-1 and J usage is TRBJ2-7; no clear D. V dropped 4 bases and J dropped 5 bases, with 12 bases sitting between them. CDR1 and CDR2 (germline): DFQATT, SNEGSKA (reference sequence). This CDR3 is built from 12 residues. This chain's CDR3 is CSATRALDEQYF. The CDR3 nucleotides are TGCAGTGCTACCCGGGCCCTTGACGAGCAGTACTTC.

The V and J genes are TRBV5-1 and TRBJ1-5; D uncertain. V lost 4 bases to trimming and J lost 2 bases, with 16 bases between them. The germline gives CDR1 SGHRS, CDR2 YFSETQ. The CDR3 sequence is 16 residues long. The CDR3 is CASSPGEGIRNQPQHF. The CDR3 DNA sequence: TGCGCCAGCAGCCCGGGCGAAGGAATACGCAATCAGCCCCAGCATTTT.

The gene calls are TRBV20-1 and TRBJ2-3; 8 bases align to TRBD2. Germline trimming cut 6 bases from V and 0 bases from J; bases unmatched to any gene: 2. In germline, CDR1 is DFQATT, CDR2 SNEGSKA (reference sequence). This CDR3 has 13 amino acids. The CDR3 DNA reads as TGCAGTGCAAGCGGGGGAAGCACAGATACGCAGTATTTT. Its translation: CSASGGSTDTQYF.

In its sample, this clonotype was seen many times. The gene calls are TRBV12-3 or TRBV12-4 and TRBJ2-7; no definite D call. CDR3 size: 13 residues. The ends were cut back, 5 bases at V and 0 bases at J, with 8 bases in the middle. The chain's CDR3 is CASSVDASYEQYF. Written as DNA, the CDR3 is TGTGCCAGCAGTGTGGACGCCTCCTACGAGCAGTACTTC.

Note on this clonotype: One junction end disagrees with the germline gene, perhaps due to a read error. The chain has TRBV7-7 and TRBJ2-5; possibly TRBD1 for D (5 bases). Germline V CDR1 and CDR2: SSHAT, FNYEAQ (reference sequence). The CDR3 loop spans 15 amino acids. The CDR3 nucleotides read TGTGCTAGCAGCCCCGTTGGGGCGCCCCAAGAGACCCAGTACTTC. The encoded protein is CASSPVGAPQETQYF.

The chain uses TRBV7-2 and TRBJ2-7; 8 positions match TRBD1. This CDR3 has 17 residues. The germline V gene has CDR1 SGHTA and CDR2 FQGNSA. The ends lost 3 bases at V and 4 bases at J; junction bases unmatched: 14. This chain's CDR3 is CASSFLGGQGARYEQYF. The CDR3 DNA follows: TGTGCCAGCAGCTTTCTCGGGGGCCAGGGGGCCAGGTACGAGCAGTACTTC.

This clonotype was detected a few times. J is TRBJ1-3 and V is TRBV7-9; perhaps TRBD1 as D (6 bases). Germline V gives CDR1 SEHNR, CDR2 FQNEAQ (reference sequence). V was shortened by 2 bases and J by 4 bases, with 12 bases between the two germline ends. This CDR3 is built from 15 residues. As DNA, the CDR3 is TGTGCCAGCAGCTTACCTACAGGGCTAGGAAACACCATATATTTT. Residues: CASSLPTGLGNTIYF.

Only a few counts were recorded for this clonotype. The V and J genes are TRBV7-9 and TRBJ2-1, with D possibly called TRBD1 or TRBD2 (5 bases each). CDR1 is SEHNR and CDR2 is FQNEAQ in the germline V gene (reference sequence). The V end lost 1 base, the J end lost 7 bases, and 11 bases lay between the germline ends. The CDR3 has 14 residues. DNA for the CDR3: TGTGCCAGCAGCTTAGTTGGGGGAGTGAATGAGCAGTTCTTC. It codes for CASSLVGGVNEQFF.

The chain uses TRBV18 and TRBJ2-2; D gene ambiguous. V gave up 10 bases and J gave up 7 bases, with 16 bases separating them. Per the germline V gene, CDR1 is KGHSH and CDR2 is LQKENI. The CDR3 sequence is 13 residues long. In DNA, the CDR3 is TGTGCCACCACCGGTCTAACTGACGGGGAGCTGTTTTTT. Translated, it gives CATTGLTDGELFF.

The rearrangement links TRBV20-1 to TRBJ2-7, with D unresolved. CDR1 DFQATT and CDR2 SNEGSKA come from the germline V gene (reference sequence). With 3 bases removed from V and 3 bases from J, the gap between germline ends came to 3 bases. CDR3 length equals 10 residues. CDR3 in amino acids: CSASFYEQYF. CDR3 coding DNA: TGCAGTGCTAGCTTCTACGAGCAGTACTTC.

The rearrangement links TRBV7-2 to TRBJ1-4; D gene ambiguous. Germline values: CDR1 SGHTA, CDR2 FQGNSA. The CDR3 sequence is 15 residues long. V was trimmed by 1 base and J by 0 bases, leaving 6 bases between them. CDR3 protein: CASSLGFATNEKLFF. The CDR3 nucleotides read TGTGCCAGCAGCTTAGGGTTCGCAACTAATGAAAAACTGTTTTTT.

The chain is built from TRBV2 and TRBJ1-1; D uncertain. The CDR3 spans 15 residues. With 1 base removed from V and 2 bases from J, the gap between germline ends came to 11 bases. The germline V gene has CDR1 SNHLY and CDR2 FYNNEI. In DNA form, the CDR3 reads TGTGCCAGCAGTGAAGTAATGGATATTAACACTGAAGCTTTCTTT. Protein: CASSEVMDINTEAFF. Full variable domain (outside the CDR3, taken from reference TRBV2 and TRBJ1-1): EPEVTQTPSHQVTQMGQEVILRCVPISNHLYFYWYRQILGQKVEFLVSFYNNEISEKSEIFDDQFSVERPDGSNFTLKIRSTKLEDSAMYFCASSEVMDINTEAFFGQGTRLTVV.